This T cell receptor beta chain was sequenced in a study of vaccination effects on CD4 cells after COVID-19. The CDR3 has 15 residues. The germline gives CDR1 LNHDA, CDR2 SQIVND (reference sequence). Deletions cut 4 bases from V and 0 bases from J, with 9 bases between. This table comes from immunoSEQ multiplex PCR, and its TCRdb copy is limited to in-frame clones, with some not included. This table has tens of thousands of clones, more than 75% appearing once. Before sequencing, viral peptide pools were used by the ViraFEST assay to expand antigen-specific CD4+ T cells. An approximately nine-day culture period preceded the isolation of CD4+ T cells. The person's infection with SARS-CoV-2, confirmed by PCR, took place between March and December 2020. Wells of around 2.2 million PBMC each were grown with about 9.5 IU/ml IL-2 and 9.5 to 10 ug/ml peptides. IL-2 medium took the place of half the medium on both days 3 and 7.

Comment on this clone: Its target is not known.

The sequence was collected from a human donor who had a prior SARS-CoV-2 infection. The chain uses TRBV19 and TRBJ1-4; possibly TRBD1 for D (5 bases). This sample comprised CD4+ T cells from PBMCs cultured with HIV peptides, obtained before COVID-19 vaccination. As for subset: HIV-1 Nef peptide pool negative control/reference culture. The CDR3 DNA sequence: TGTGCCAGTAGTAGTGGGGGTGCAACTAATGAAAAACTGTTTTTT. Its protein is CASSSGGATNEKLFF.